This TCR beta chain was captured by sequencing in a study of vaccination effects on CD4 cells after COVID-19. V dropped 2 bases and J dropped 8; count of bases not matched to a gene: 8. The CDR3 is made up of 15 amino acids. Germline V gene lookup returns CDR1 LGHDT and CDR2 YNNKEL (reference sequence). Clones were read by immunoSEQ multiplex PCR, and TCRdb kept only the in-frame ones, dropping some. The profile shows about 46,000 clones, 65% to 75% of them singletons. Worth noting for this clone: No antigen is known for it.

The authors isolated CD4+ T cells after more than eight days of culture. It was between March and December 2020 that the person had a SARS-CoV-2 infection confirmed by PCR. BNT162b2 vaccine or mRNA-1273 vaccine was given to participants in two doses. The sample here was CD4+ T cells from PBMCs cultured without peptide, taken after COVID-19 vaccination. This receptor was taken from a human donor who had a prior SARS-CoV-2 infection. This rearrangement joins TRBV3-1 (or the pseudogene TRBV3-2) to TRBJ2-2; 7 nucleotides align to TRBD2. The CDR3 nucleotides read TGTGCCAGCAGCCAAAGGACTAGTAGTACGGGGGAGCTGTTTTTT. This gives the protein CASSQRTSSTGELFF.